This T cell receptor (beta chain) was identified during a study of prognosis after radiotherapy for stage I lung cancer. Study as a whole: Oligometastatic NSCLC after surgical resection of the primary tumor was present in 4 or 5 patients, while newly diagnosed primary stage I lung tumors were present in around 15. Distant metastases after radiotherapy occurred in a few patients at a median of about seven months; over 12 showed no significant progression.

Germline values: CDR1 SGHRS, CDR2 YFSETQ. The CDR3 is made up of 13 amino acids. Trimming pared 6 bases from V and 7 bases from J, leaving 14 bases between. This clonotype was picked up a small number of times. Two-round multiplex PCR amplified TCR beta CDR3 from genomic DNA. It was primers specific to each TRBV and TRBJ gene that first-round PCR used. Each CDR3 protein is one row after TCRdb ran MiXCR on the multiplex PCR reads. The repertoire holds roughly 23,000 distinct CDR3 sequences, around two fifths seen once, with about 33% in the top ten. None of the patients had undergone chemotherapy or radiotherapy beforehand or had any other malignancy, and each showed node-negative status on CT and PET/CT. The authors drew 4.5 to 7 milliliters of peripheral blood at each of two time points.

The sequence derives from a donor aged 50 or older with non-small cell lung cancer. The rearrangement uses TRBV5-1 and TRBJ2-4, with D uncertain. Sequences were derived from PBMCs, sampled before or after stereotactic body radiation therapy (not recorded which). The CDR3 coding sequence is TGCGCCAGCACGATTCACGTGGGGAACATTCAGTACTTC. This gives the protein CASTIHVGNIQYF.